Listed below are T cell receptor beta chains from one sample, sequenced in a study of response to subunit inactivated influenza vaccine. TCRdb re-called the RT-PCR reads through MiXCR, storing one row per CDR3 protein. The repertoire consists of 710,000 or so distinct CDR3 sequences, with roughly 14% occurring once and the leading ten covering 9.5% to 13%. Sequences were derived from PBMCs from blood, sampled 12 days after vaccination. These TCRs come from a man aged 50 to 59 who received an inactivated influenza vaccine. Each CDR3 is given with its conserved first and last residue. The D gene is left open where the match is weak. The listing skips clone size in some rows; elsewhere it reads once, few, many or a size class.

V	J	D	size	length	CDR3	DNA
TRBV21-1	TRBJ1-6	-	few	8	CASSRLHF	TGTGCCAGCAGCCGACTCCACTTT
TRBV11-2	TRBJ2-7	TRBD2	few	18	CASSATGVLAGKSYEQYF	TGTGCCAGCAGCGCTACAGGAGTACTAGCGGGGAAGAGCTACGAGCAGTACTTC
TRBV28	TRBJ1-5	-	-	16	CASSIRDAYSNQPQHF	TGTGCCAGCAGTATCCGGGACGCTTATAGCAATCAGCCCCAGCATTTT
TRBV7-2	TRBJ1-1	-	few	11	CASSRDAEAFF	TGTGCCAGCAGCCGGGACGCTGAAGCTTTCTTT
TRBV10-3	TRBJ2-2	-	-	15	CAISALAGNTGELFF	TGTGCCATCAGTGCTCTGGCGGGGAACACCGGGGAGCTGTTTTTT
TRBV20-1	TRBJ2-7	TRBD2	few	19	CSAKGTSGYQIDLSYEQYF	TGCAGTGCCAAGGGCACTAGCGGGTATCAGATAGATCTGTCCTACGAGCAGTACTTC
TRBV5-6	TRBJ2-7	TRBD1	-	13	CASSPADRGKQYF	TGTGCCAGCAGCCCCGCAGACAGGGGGAAGCAGTACTTC
TRBV6-2/TRBV6-3	TRBJ2-2	TRBD1	few	14	CASSYLTGPGELFF	TGTGCCAGCAGTTACCTGACAGGGCCAGGGGAGCTGTTTTTT
TRBV7-2	TRBJ2-7	-	-	15	CASSLADSTMGEQYF	TGTGCCAGCAGCTTAGCGGATTCGACAATGGGAGAGCAGTACTTC
TRBV27	TRBJ2-2	-	few	15	CASSLDGRGTGELFF	TGTGCCAGCAGTTTAGACGGGAGAGGGACCGGGGAGCTGTTTTTT
TRBV12-3/TRBV12-4	TRBJ2-1	-	-	15	CASSFGGGAGNEQFF	TGTGCCAGCAGTTTTGGAGGGGGCGCGGGCAATGAGCAGTTCTTC
TRBV2	TRBJ2-5	TRBD2	-	16	CASSPASGGLGETQYF	TGTGCCAGCAGTCCTGCTAGCGGGGGGCTTGGAGAGACCCAGTACTTC
TRBV20-1	TRBJ2-1	TRBD2	few	16	CSADRFSGKGGDEQFF	TGCAGTGCTGATCGGTTTAGCGGGAAGGGTGGGGATGAGCAGTTCTTC
TRBV12-3/TRBV12-4	TRBJ2-2	-	few	16	CASSRQRTLNTGELFF	TGTGCCAGCAGTCGTCAACGGACCTTGAACACCGGGGAGCTGTTTTTT
TRBV12-3/TRBV12-4	TRBJ2-5	-	-	15	CASSPHTDRGETQYF	TGTGCCAGCAGTCCCCACACCGATCGGGGGGAGACCCAGTACTTC
TRBV5-4	TRBJ2-1	TRBD2	few	18	CASSIPGLAGASYNEQFF	TGTGCCAGCAGCATTCCGGGACTAGCGGGAGCCTCCTACAATGAGCAGTTCTTC
TRBV11-3	TRBJ2-2	TRBD1	-	14	CASRRDSNTGELFF	TGTGCCAGCAGGAGGGACAGCAACACCGGGGAGCTGTTTTTT
TRBV15	TRBJ2-1	-	-	13	CATSTNSHNEQFF	TGTGCCACCAGCACCAACTCCCACAATGAGCAGTTCTTC
TRBV5-5	TRBJ2-7	-	-	13	CASSLLSGSEQYF	TGTGCCAGCAGCTTGTTATCAGGCTCCGAGCAGTACTTC
TRBV6-5	TRBJ2-5	-	-	15	CASSYKQGRHETQYF	TGTGCCAGCAGTTACAAACAGGGTCGTCATGAGACCCAGTACTTC
TRBV5-6	TRBJ1-2	-	many	15	CASSLGGSFGYGYTF	TGTGCCAGCAGCTTGGGGGGCTCCTTCGGCTATGGCTACACCTTC
TRBV7-2	TRBJ2-1	TRBD2	-	17	CASSLGWGTRIGNEQFF	TGTGCCAGCAGCTTAGGATGGGGGACTAGAATCGGAAATGAGCAGTTCTTC
TRBV7-2	TRBJ2-2	-	-	14	CASSLSYGTGELFF	TGTGCCAGCAGCTTATCATACGGCACCGGGGAGCTGTTTTTT
TRBV24-1	TRBJ1-2	TRBD1	many	14	CATSDPDREDGYTF	TGTGCCACCAGTGATCCGGACAGGGAGGATGGCTACACCTTC